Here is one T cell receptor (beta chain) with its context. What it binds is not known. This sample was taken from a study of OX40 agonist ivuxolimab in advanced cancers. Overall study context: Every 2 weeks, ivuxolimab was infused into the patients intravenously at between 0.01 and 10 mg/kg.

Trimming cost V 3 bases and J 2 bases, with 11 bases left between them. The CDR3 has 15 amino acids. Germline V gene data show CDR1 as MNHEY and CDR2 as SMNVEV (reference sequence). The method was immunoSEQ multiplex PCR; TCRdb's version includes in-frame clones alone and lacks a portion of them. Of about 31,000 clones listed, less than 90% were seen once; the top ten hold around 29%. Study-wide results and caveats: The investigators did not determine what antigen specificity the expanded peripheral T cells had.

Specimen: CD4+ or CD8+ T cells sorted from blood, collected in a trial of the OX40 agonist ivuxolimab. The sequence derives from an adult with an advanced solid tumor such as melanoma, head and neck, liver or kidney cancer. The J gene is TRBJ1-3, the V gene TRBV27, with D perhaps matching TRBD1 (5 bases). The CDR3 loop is CASSFEGRAGNTIYF. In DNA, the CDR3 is TGTGCCAGCAGTTTTGAGGGGAGGGCTGGAAACACCATATATTTT.